The 20 T cell receptor beta chains presented below share a single source sample, sequenced in a study of cytomegalovirus exposure and HLA in healthy donors. 60 Vbeta and 13 Jbeta primers were used in PCR. Data came from immunoSEQ multiplex PCR; TCRdb stores just in-frame clones and leaves some out. The table lists 150,000 to 200,000 clones, 75% of them singletons. The sequenced sample was PBMCs. Source of these receptors: a man between 18 and 35 years old in good health and CMV-seropositive.

The rearrangement uses TRBV5-1 and TRBJ1-2; TRBD1 matches 8 bases. V lost 5 bases, J lost 4 bases, and 10 bases stayed unmatched. The germline V gene encodes CDR1 SGHRS and CDR2 YFSETQ. The CDR3 has 15 amino acids. Here the CDR3 DNA reads TGCGCCAGCAGGCCCCAGACAGGGGATGGCTATGGCTACACCTTC. It yields the protein CASRPQTGDGYGYTF.

The chain recombines TRBV11-2 with TRBJ1-2; TRBD1 aligns across 8 bases. J lost 8 bases, V lost 4 bases, and 9 bases had no gene match. The CDR3 has 14 amino acids. Germline V lookup: CDR1 SGHAT, CDR2 FQNNGV. CDR3 amino acids: CASSSGQGLSGYTF. CDR3 coding DNA: TGTGCCAGCAGCTCCGGACAGGGCCTTTCAGGCTACACCTTC.

The V and J genes are TRBV28 and TRBJ2-2, with TRBD2 as a possible D gene (5 bases). V shed 7 bases and J shed 1 base, with 13 bases lying between them. The germline V gene encodes CDR1 MDHEN and CDR2 SYDVKM. This CDR3 spans 15 amino acids. CDR3 protein: CASTRVRVNTGELFF. CDR3 DNA: TGTGCCAGCACCAGAGTGAGGGTGAACACCGGGGAGCTGTTTTTT.

This clone was recorded a few times. This chain's CDR3 is CSVSGSGELFF. The DNA of the CDR3 is TGCAGCGTCAGTGGCTCCGGGGAGCTGTTTTTT. This rearrangement joins TRBV29-1 to TRBJ2-2; D uncertain. In germline, CDR1 is SQVTM, CDR2 ANQGSEA. This CDR3 has 11 amino acids. The V end was cut by 6 bases, the J end by 6 bases, with 8 bases between.

The V call is TRBV7-3, the J call TRBJ2-1, with TRBD2 identical over 10 bases. Trimming removed 5 bases from V and 6 bases from J; junction bases left unmatched: 7. The CDR3 sequence is 15 residues long. Germline V gives CDR1 SGHTA, CDR2 FQGTGA. In nucleotides, the CDR3 is TGTGCCAGCAGCGCCGGACTAGCGGAGGGCAATGAGCAGTTCTTC. It encodes CASSAGLAEGNEQFF.

The chain couples TRBV2 to TRBJ1-2, with D possibly matching TRBD1 (6 bases). Germline V gives CDR1 SNHLY, CDR2 FYNNEI. The CDR3 length is 13 residues. V shed 7 bases and J shed 4 bases, with 13 bases lying between them. The CDR3 DNA sequence: TGTGCCAGCATGGGGGCAGTCGGCTATGGCTACACCTTC. This codes for CASMGAVGYGYTF.

The rearrangement links TRBV19 to TRBJ2-1; D call uncertain. Trimming removed 3 bases at V and 6 bases at J, with 12 bases between. CDR1 is LNHDA and CDR2 is SQIVND in the germline V gene (reference sequence). This CDR3 spans 14 amino acids. Here the CDR3 reads CASSISVVPNEQFF. The CDR3 nucleotides are TGTGCCAGTAGTATCTCCGTTGTCCCCAATGAGCAGTTCTTC.

The rearrangement links TRBV7-9 to TRBJ2-7; TRBD2 agrees at 14 bases. The V and J ends lost 4 bases and 9 bases, in that order; junction bases with no gene match: 5. The CDR3 loop spans 14 amino acids. Germline values: CDR1 SEHNR, CDR2 FQNEAQ (reference sequence). CDR3 sequence: CASSSGTSGRLQYF. The DNA of the CDR3 is TGTGCCAGCAGCTCAGGGACTAGCGGGAGACTGCAGTACTTC.

The V and J genes are TRBV18 and TRBJ2-3; 9 bases map to TRBD2. This CDR3 is built from 15 residues. V trimming: 3 bases; J trimming: 2 bases; junction bases outside the gene matches: 3. Germline CDR1 KGHSH, CDR2 LQKENI. DNA for the CDR3: TGTGCCAGCTCACCCCTAGCGGGACCCACAGATACGCAGTATTTT. Its protein is CASSPLAGPTDTQYF.

The chain is built from TRBV27 and TRBJ2-7; TRBD2 aligns across 8 bases. The V gene's germline CDR1 is MNHEY and CDR2 SMNVEV (reference sequence). J lost 3 bases, V lost 5 bases, and 15 bases had no gene match. This CDR3 has 17 residues. The CDR3 protein is CASSPRPHSGTHYEQYF. The CDR3 DNA sequence: TGTGCCAGCAGTCCCCGCCCCCATAGCGGGACACACTACGAGCAGTACTTC.

V gene TRBV2 combines with J gene TRBJ2-7; TRBD2 aligns across 7 bases. The V segment lost 6 bases and the J segment 4 bases; nucleotides outside the gene matches: 0. This CDR3 comprises 11 residues. CDR1 SNHLY and CDR2 FYNNEI come from the germline V gene. This chain's CDR3 is CASRGGYEQYF. CDR3 nucleotide sequence: TGTGCCAGCAGGGGAGGGTACGAGCAGTACTTC. Based on the CDR3 plus reference TRBV2 and TRBJ2-7, the full variable domain is EPEVTQTPSHQVTQMGQEVILRCVPISNHLYFYWYRQILGQKVEFLVSFYNNEISEKSEIFDDQFSVERPDGSNFTLKIRSTKLEDSAMYFCASRGGYEQYFGPGTRLTVT.

The rearrangement joins TRBV2 to TRBJ2-3, with no clear D. V shed 1 base and J shed 4 bases, with 6 bases lying between them. Germline V gene lookup returns CDR1 SNHLY and CDR2 FYNNEI. The CDR3 contains 13 residues. The CDR3 region has the DNA TGTGCCAGCAGTGAAGGGTCGGCAGATACGCAGTATTTT. It yields the protein CASSEGSADTQYF.

This chain links TRBV6-1 with TRBJ2-2, with D perhaps TRBD2 (6 bases). V lost 3 bases, J lost 5 bases, and 19 bases lay in between. The length of the CDR3 is 17 residues. CDR1 and CDR2 from the germline V gene are MNHNS and SASEGT. CDR3 sequence: CASSDWGSAGRTGELFF. In DNA, the CDR3 is TGTGCCAGCAGTGATTGGGGTTCCGCGGGACGGACCGGGGAGCTGTTTTTT.

V is TRBV7-9 and J is TRBJ1-3; a possible D gene is TRBD1 (5 bases). There are 16 residues in the CDR3. Trimming took 1 base from V and 4 from J, leaving 14 bases between them. Germline V gene lookup returns CDR1 SEHNR and CDR2 FQNEAQ (reference sequence). In nucleotides, the CDR3 is TGTGCCAGCAGCTTAGAGGTCAGGGAACACGGAAACACCATATATTTT. Encoded protein: CASSLEVREHGNTIYF.

This clone was detected a few times. The V and J genes are TRBV27 and TRBJ2-1; 8 bases fit TRBD2. This CDR3 spans 14 amino acids. V was pared by 6 bases and J by 4 bases, with 5 bases of the junction left unmatched. The germline CDR1 and CDR2 sequences are MNHEY and SMNVEV (reference sequence). Here the CDR3 DNA reads TGTGCCAGCAGGCCGGGACTAGGGTACAATGAGCAGTTCTTC. Protein product: CASRPGLGYNEQFF.

The rearrangement uses TRBV5-1 and TRBJ1-3; 7 nucleotides match TRBD1. Germline CDR1 reads SGHRS; CDR2 reads YFSETQ. The J segment lost 0 bases and the V segment lost 0 bases, leaving 3 bases of the junction unmatched. The CDR3 consists of 16 residues. The CDR3 protein is CASSLATGASGNTIYF. As DNA, the CDR3 is TGCGCCAGCAGCTTGGCTACAGGGGCCTCTGGAAACACCATATATTTT.

This chain links TRBV30 with TRBJ1-5, with D possibly being TRBD1 (6 bases). The CDR3 runs 12 residues. The V gene's germline CDR1 is GTSNPN and CDR2 SVGIG (reference sequence). CDR3 in DNA: TGTGCTGCACACCAGGGGAGTCAGCCCCAGCATTTT. It specifies CAAHQGSQPQHF.

This sequence joins TRBV28 and TRBJ2-5, with 7 bases identical to TRBD1. The CDR3 has 16 amino acids. The V gene's germline CDR1 is MDHEN and CDR2 SYDVKM. Germline trimming cut 5 bases from V and 5 bases from J; bases unmatched to any gene: 14. The CDR3 loop is CASSHYDRAFGETQYF. The CDR3 DNA reads as TGTGCCAGCAGTCACTACGACAGGGCCTTCGGGGAGACCCAGTACTTC. The full variable domain, with the rest looked up from reference TRBV28 and TRBJ2-5, is DVKVTQSSRYLVKRTGEKVFLECVQDMDHENMFWYRQDPGLGLRLIYFSYDVKMKEKGDIPEGYSVSREKKERFSLILESASTNQTSMYLCASSHYDRAFGETQYFGPGTRLLVL.

This sequence joins TRBV4-2 and TRBJ2-7; D might be TRBD1 (6 bases). Germline V gene lookup returns CDR1 LGHNA and CDR2 YNFKEQ. V lost 0 bases to trimming and J lost 3 bases, with 9 bases between them. The CDR3 sequence is 14 residues long. CDR3 sequence (DNA): TGTGCCAGCAGCCAAGAACAGGGTATCTACGAGCAGTACTTC. This codes for CASSQEQGIYEQYF.

V gene TRBV15 combines with J gene TRBJ2-3; 7 nucleotides align to TRBD1. This CDR3 spans 12 amino acids. Germline assignment: CDR1 LNHNV and CDR2 YYDKDF (reference sequence). V dropped 0 bases and J dropped 13; count of bases not matched to a gene: 4. CDR3 amino acids: CATSRDGRGKYF. CDR3 nucleotide sequence: TGTGCCACCAGCAGAGATGGCAGGGGGAAGTATTTT.